This T cell receptor beta chain was identified in a study of T-cell memory formation after mild COVID-19. Study summary: Most TCR clusters belonged to a single donor.

Via MiXCR, TCRdb re-called the 5' RACE reads, giving one row per CDR3 protein. The sample includes 350,000 to 550,000 distinct CDR3 sequences, roughly 18% seen only once; the top ten take 20% to 25%. This clonotype was seen a handful of times. V lost 6 bases and J 7 bases, leaving 18 bases between the germline ends. This CDR3 has 15 residues. V usage is TRBV12-3 or TRBV12-4 and J usage is TRBJ2-2; D possibly corresponds to TRBD1 (6 bases). Sequenced material: PBMCs or a T cell subset sorted from them (not recorded which). This receptor was obtained from a man aged 18-30 years who had mild COVID-19 (a few samples of this study predate the infection). Cell type and time point are not known. The CDR3 DNA reads as TGTGCCAGCAGGGTCCGGGACAAGGCCTACGGGGAGCTGTTTTTT. Translation gives CASRVRDKAYGELFF.